The T cell receptor (beta chain) under discussion was sequenced for a study of T-cell memory formation after mild COVID-19. TCRdb ran MiXCR on the 5' RACE reads and lists one entry per CDR3 protein. The data contain some 330,000 distinct CDR3 sequences, around 21% of them seen just once; the ten biggest clones take up under 15%. V lost 3 bases to trimming and J lost 5 bases, with 17 bases between them. The CDR3 extends over 15 amino acids. The germline V gene has CDR1 SGHKS and CDR2 YYEKEE (reference sequence). Sample: PBMCs or a T cell subset sorted from them (not recorded which). The sequence derives from an adult woman who had mild COVID-19 (a few samples of this study predate the infection). Cell type and time point are not known. The chain is built from TRBV5-5 and TRBJ2-5, with D hard to call. The CDR3 DNA sequence: TGTGCCAGCAGCTGGTCGTCGGCCGGCGACGAGACCCAGTACTTC. Protein product: CASSWSSAGDETQYF.